Described below is a single T cell receptor beta chain sequence and its context. The sample belongs to a study of blood T cell repertoires in COVID-19. Study at large: Italy, Spain and the United States were the sources of the convalescent and acute COVID-19 samples.

Produced via immunoSEQ multiplex PCR; TCRdb's table is partial and in-frame only. There are about 70,000 clones in the sample; roughly 86% occur only once, and approximately 12% lies in the top ten. Trimming took off 1 base at V and 0 bases at J, with 14 bases between the two ends. This CDR3 comprises 17 residues. Germline-derived CDR1 and CDR2 are SGHTS and YDEGEE. V and J are TRBV5-8 and TRBJ1-5, with a weak D call TRBD1 (5 bases). Sequenced: peripheral blood. The sequence was obtained from a human donor in a cohort sampled during active COVID-19. This chain's CDR3 is CASSLYRDSNSNQPQHF. The DNA for the CDR3 is TGTGCCAGCAGCTTGTATAGGGACTCTAATAGCAATCAGCCCCAGCATTTT.